The TCR beta chain described here comes from a study of a mutant IDH1 vaccine in newly diagnosed glioma. Study summary: Of treated patients, approximately 62% were men and about 38% women, averaging roughly 40 years. Most patients had received both radiotherapy and temozolomide, the prior options being radiotherapy, temozolomide, or both. Regarding the study as a whole: Across multiple MHC alleles, 93.3% of patients had vaccine-induced responses.

Trimming cost V 3 bases and J 1 base, with 13 bases left between them. The CDR3 runs 16 residues. Germline CDR1 is GTSNPN and CDR2 is SVGIG (reference sequence). The table came from immunoSEQ multiplex PCR; TCRdb's copy has only in-frame clones and leaves some out. Among roughly 60,000 clones listed, 60% to 75% were seen once. With respect to this clone: What it recognizes is unknown.

Specified time point: week 35, safety follow-up. A single vaccine dose contained 300 ug of mutant IDH1 20-mer peptide, and topical imiquimod was used with it. Sequences were derived from PBMCs, sampled from a glioma patient whose treatment included an IDH1 peptide vaccine. The gene calls are TRBV30 and TRBJ2-6, with a tentative D call TRBD2 (5 bases). The receptor comes from a man in his fifties or sixties with glioma. The CDR3 DNA reads as TGTGCCTGGAGCTTACGGGAAAAATCTGGGGCCAACGTCCTGACTTTC. This translates into CAWSLREKSGANVLTF.